These T cell receptor beta chains were read from a single sample in a study of blood T cell repertoires in COVID-19. Data came from immunoSEQ multiplex PCR; TCRdb stores just in-frame clones and leaves some out. The data hold 35,000 to 50,000 clones, with 73% observed a single time. Sequencing used peripheral blood. The source of these receptors is a man older than 75 with acute or convalescent COVID-19. Each CDR3 is given with its conserved first and last residue. D genes are given only for firm matches.

V: TRBV5-1; D: TRBD1; length: 15; J: TRBJ1-5; CDR3: CASSLTGGSNQPQHF
V: TRBV5-1; D: NA; length: 13; J: TRBJ2-2; CDR3: CASSTGLTGELFF
V: TRBV5-1; D: TRBD1; length: 14; J: TRBJ2-5; CDR3: CASSLTGIEETQYF
V: TRBV6-2/TRBV6-3; D: TRBD1; length: 16; J: TRBJ2-6; CDR3: CASSYVDRAGANVLTF
V: TRBV19; D: NA; length: 14; J: TRBJ1-1; CDR3: CASSLRGPNTEAFF
V: TRBV19; D: NA; length: 13; J: TRBJ1-4; CDR3: CASRNRVNEKLFF
V: TRBV7-2; D: NA; length: 15; J: TRBJ2-7; CDR3: CASSLRPGLIYEQYF
V: TRBV30; D: TRBD2; length: 17; J: TRBJ2-5; CDR3: CAWRLAGELSQRETQYF
V: TRBV14; D: NA; length: 15; J: TRBJ2-3; CDR3: CASRVAGGSTDTQYF
V: TRBV18; D: TRBD2; length: 15; J: TRBJ2-7; CDR3: CASSSSSGVTYEQYF
V: TRBV6-6; D: NA; length: 15; J: TRBJ1-2; CDR3: CASRRDGGANYGYTF
V: TRBV27; D: TRBD1; length: 15; J: TRBJ2-2; CDR3: CASTTDRANTGELFF
V: TRBV7-9; D: NA; length: 12; J: TRBJ1-2; CDR3: CASSPQEGGYTF
V: TRBV6-6; D: NA; length: 14; J: TRBJ2-7; CDR3: CASSYVGGPYEQYF
V: TRBV5-1; D: TRBD2; length: 14; J: TRBJ2-7; CDR3: CASSPSGNPLEQYF
V: TRBV19; D: TRBD1; length: 16; J: TRBJ2-1; CDR3: CASSFSRGTEGNEQFF
V: TRBV30; D: NA; length: 13; J: TRBJ1-5; CDR3: CAWSEGGRQPQHF
V: TRBV6-5; D: NA; length: 15; J: TRBJ1-4; CDR3: CASKGSGVTNEKLFF
V: TRBV28; D: TRBD1; length: 15; J: TRBJ2-7; CDR3: CASSNQGAGNYEQYF
V: TRBV6-1; D: TRBD2; length: 14; J: TRBJ2-1; CDR3: CASSDPSGMNEQFF
V: TRBV5-6; D: NA; length: 14; J: TRBJ2-5; CDR3: CASSLQGTQETQYF
V: TRBV7-9; D: NA; length: 15; J: TRBJ2-1; CDR3: CASSKNSGKYNEQFF
V: TRBV10-2; D: NA; length: 14; J: TRBJ2-7; CDR3: CASSETRDGYEQYF
V: TRBV18; D: NA; length: 15; J: TRBJ1-6; CDR3: CASSSPTGGNSPLHF
V: TRBV6-5; D: NA; length: 14; J: TRBJ2-2; CDR3: CASSYGLNTGELFF
V: TRBV5-1; D: NA; length: 14; J: TRBJ2-4; CDR3: CASSLRSERNIQYF
V: TRBV5-1; D: TRBD2; length: 17; J: TRBJ2-3; CDR3: CASSLGVLAGGEDTQYF
V: TRBV27; D: TRBD2; length: 17; J: TRBJ2-2; CDR3: CASSLSLAGGVTGELFF
V: TRBV5-1; D: TRBD2; length: 16; J: TRBJ2-7; CDR3: CASSRSGTKSSYEQYF
V: TRBV6-5; D: TRBD1; length: 15; J: TRBJ1-1; CDR3: CASSYSRQGYTEAFF
V: TRBV19; D: NA; length: 14; J: TRBJ1-2; CDR3: CASSSPGYTYGYTF
V: TRBV4-1; D: TRBD2; length: 15; J: TRBJ2-1; CDR3: CASSQLAGGPVEQFF
V: TRBV19; D: NA; length: 13; J: TRBJ1-6; CDR3: CASKEQYNSPLHF
V: TRBV5-5; D: TRBD2; length: 14; J: TRBJ2-5; CDR3: CASSDLAGRETQYF
V: TRBV2; D: TRBD1; length: 15; J: TRBJ1-4; CDR3: CASRGTGGVYEKLFF
V: TRBV10-3; D: TRBD2; length: 14; J: TRBJ2-3; CDR3: CAIGLAGGADTQYF
V: TRBV2; D: NA; length: 13; J: TRBJ2-7; CDR3: CASSEMGVNEQYF
V: TRBV2; D: NA; length: 14; J: TRBJ1-1; CDR3: CASILTQIGTEAFF
V: TRBV11-1; D: TRBD2; length: 15; J: TRBJ2-1; CDR3: CASSAGLAGADEQFF
V: TRBV6-5; D: NA; length: 12; J: TRBJ1-1; CDR3: CASSYRDTEAFF
V: TRBV6-5; D: TRBD1; length: 12; J: TRBJ2-1; CDR3: CASRQGKGEQFF
V: TRBV13; D: TRBD1; length: 12; J: TRBJ1-1; CDR3: CASRRGHPEAFF
V: TRBV2; D: TRBD2; length: 13; J: TRBJ2-2; CDR3: CASSEREAGELFF
V: TRBV6-2/TRBV6-3; D: TRBD1; length: 16; J: TRBJ2-2; CDR3: CASSYRRQGFSGELFF
V: TRBV7-3; D: NA; length: 14; J: TRBJ1-2; CDR3: CASSLSTGRTGYTF